This T cell receptor (beta chain) was recovered during a study of cytomegalovirus exposure and HLA in healthy donors. Findings and limits, study-wide: Earlier analysis looked at TCR beta V segments, and most were productive about 87% or about 30% of the time. Highest at DRB1 and lowest at HLA-C, TCR association rates differed among HLA loci in a later analysis. V- and J-gene trimming in TCR beta was tied to a missense DCLRE1C variant by an analysis performed later.

Germline assignment: CDR1 MRHNA and CDR2 SNTAGT. This CDR3 has 15 amino acids. The V end was cut by 2 bases, the J end by 10 bases, with 17 bases between. In the case of this clone: Its antigen remains unknown.

A multiplex PCR was run with 60 Vbeta primers and 13 Jbeta primers. The table came from immunoSEQ multiplex PCR; TCRdb's copy has only in-frame clones and leaves some out. The top ten hold just over 2.5% of the sample, which has around 130,000 clones, around three quarters seen once. Material: PBMCs. The J gene is TRBJ1-4, the V gene TRBV6-4; TRBD1 is a possible D gene (5 bases). The sequence derives from a man younger than 40 in good health and CMV-seronegative. Here the CDR3 reads CASSDGAEPGGKLFF. The CDR3 DNA follows: TGTGCCAGCAGTGACGGGGCAGAGCCCGGCGGAAAACTGTTTTTT.